This T cell receptor (beta chain) appears in the sequencing data of a study of blood T cell repertoires in COVID-19. Study-wide background: Both acute and convalescent COVID-19 samples were obtained from the United States, Italy and Spain. T cells, B-cell-depleted T cells, or PBMCs supplied cDNA or gDNA.

In the original analysis: Nucleated cell number was recorded as an estimate derived from reference gene primer amplification. Clones were sequenced by immunoSEQ multiplex PCR, and TCRdb holds only the in-frame ones, with some missing. The V and J calls and clone size are taken from that table; D and trimming were inferred from the DNA. There are hundreds of thousands of clones in the sample; under 85% occur only once, and roughly 1.2% lies in the top ten. This receptor was taken from a woman aged 30 to 39 with COVID-19, enrolled during active disease. Sequencing input: peripheral blood.

The CDR3 region has the DNA TGTGCCAGCAGTGAAGACCCCGGCAGGGGGGCCTACGAGCAGTACTTC. This sequence encodes CASSEDPGRGAYEQYF. The chain carries TRBV6-1 and TRBJ2-7; tentatively, D is TRBD1 (7 bases). The CDR3 extends over 16 amino acids. The germline V gene encodes CDR1 MNHNS and CDR2 SASEGT. V shed 1 base and J shed 2 bases, with 15 bases lying between them.